One sample yielded the 9 T cell receptor beta chains listed below, sequenced in a study of blood T cell repertoires in COVID-19. Profiled with immunoSEQ multiplex PCR; TCRdb holds only in-frame clones, not every one. The sample lists roughly 300,000 clones, roughly 90% occurring once. The specimen sequenced was peripheral blood. The source of these receptors is a man aged 18 to 35 with active or convalescent COVID-19.

The chain is built from TRBV5-1 and TRBJ1-1; 10 nucleotides align to TRBD1. The CDR3 is 14 amino acids. Germline CDR1 reads SGHRS; CDR2 reads YFSETQ. V lost 8 bases to trimming and J lost 7 bases; unmatched junction nucleotides: 11. This chain's CDR3 is CASGRDRGQVEAFF. The DNA of the CDR3 is TGCGCCAGTGGCCGGGACAGGGGACAAGTTGAAGCTTTCTTT.

The J gene is TRBJ1-5, the V gene TRBV28, with TRBD1 matching over 9 bases. The CDR3 is made up of 14 amino acids. Per germline, CDR1 MDHEN and CDR2 SYDVKM. With 4 bases clipped from V and 3 bases from J, the junction kept 1 base outside the gene matches. The CDR3 DNA reads TGTGCCAGCAGTTACAGGGGGCTCAATCAGCCCCAGCATTTT. Protein sequence: CASSYRGLNQPQHF.

This rearrangement joins TRBV10-3 to TRBJ1-2; the D is unclear. Per the germline V gene, CDR1 is ENHRY and CDR2 is SYGVKD. The CDR3 length is 14 residues. V lost 2 bases and J lost 3, with 10 bases in between. CDR3 in amino acids: CAISEGERYYGYTF. The DNA for the CDR3 is TGTGCCATCAGTGAGGGGGAGCGCTACTATGGCTACACCTTC.

This sequence joins TRBV5-4 and TRBJ2-5; 13 nucleotides align to TRBD2. This CDR3 has 15 amino acids. Looked up from germline, CDR1 is SGHNT and CDR2 is YYREEE (reference sequence). The J segment lost 4 bases and the V segment lost 5 bases, leaving 5 bases of the junction unmatched. DNA of the CDR3: TGTGCCAGCAGACTTACTAGCGGGGGGGCAGAGACCCAGTACTTC. Translation gives CASRLTSGGAETQYF.

The chain couples TRBV6-1 to TRBJ1-2; 8 bases fit TRBD1. From germline, CDR1 is MNHNS and CDR2 SASEGT. The V gene end was trimmed by 2 bases and the J gene end by 8 bases; junction bases not matched to a gene: 10. This CDR3 spans 15 amino acids. As DNA, the CDR3 is TGTGCCAGCAGTGAACAGGGGGCAGGGGGCATGGGCTACACCTTC. It is translated as CASSEQGAGGMGYTF.

This chain connects TRBV11-2 to TRBJ2-7, with 7 bases identical to TRBD1. Germline V gene data show CDR1 as SGHAT and CDR2 as FQNNGV. The CDR3 sequence is 15 residues long. V shed 6 bases and J 2 bases; nucleotides not matched to a gene: 10. CDR3 protein: CASRWGQFKAYEQYF. CDR3 DNA sequence: TGTGCCAGCAGATGGGGACAGTTCAAGGCCTACGAGCAGTACTTC.

The rearrangement joins TRBV7-3 to TRBJ2-7, with 7 bases fitting TRBD2. The V segment lost 5 bases and the J segment 3 bases; nucleotides outside the gene matches: 7. This CDR3 is built from 14 residues. The germline gives CDR1 SGHTA, CDR2 FQGTGA. This CDR3 reads CASSPGGGNYEQYF. The CDR3 coding sequence is TGTGCCAGCAGCCCGGGCGGGGGAAACTACGAGCAGTACTTC.

V is TRBV7-6 and J is TRBJ2-1; 8 bases are a match to TRBD1. The germline V gene encodes CDR1 SGHVS and CDR2 FNYEAQ. Trimming removed 1 base from V and 1 base from J; junction bases left unmatched: 6. The CDR3 runs 17 residues. The CDR3 region is CASSLGAGGISYNEQFF. CDR3 DNA sequence: TGTGCCAGCAGCTTAGGGGCAGGGGGCATTTCCTACAATGAGCAGTTCTTC.

The chain links TRBV18 to TRBJ1-1; D is unclear. Trimming took off 6 bases at V and 2 bases at J, with 10 bases between the two ends. The CDR3 length is 13 residues. The germline V gene has CDR1 KGHSH and CDR2 LQKENI. The CDR3 region has the DNA TGTGCCAGCTCCCCCGGGGTTAACACTGAAGCTTTCTTT. This codes for CASSPGVNTEAFF.